Following are 27 T cell receptor beta chains from one sample sequenced in a study of blood T cell repertoires in COVID-19. The data were produced by immunoSEQ multiplex PCR, yet TCRdb's version contains in-frame clones alone and is incomplete. The sample lists approximately 170,000 clones, 80% to 85% occurring once. Sequencing input: peripheral blood. These receptors originate from a man between 65 and 80 years old with active or convalescent COVID-19.

The V and J genes are TRBV2 and TRBJ2-5, with a possible D match to TRBD1 (5 bases). The ends were cut back, 2 bases at V and 7 bases at J, with 11 bases in the middle. In germline, CDR1 is SNHLY, CDR2 FYNNEI. The CDR3 has 13 residues. The chain's CDR3 is CASSEQGLVTQYF. The CDR3 region has the DNA TGTGCCAGCAGTGAACAGGGATTAGTGACCCAGTACTTC.

The V call is TRBV4-1, the J call TRBJ1-5; 9 positions agree with TRBD1. CDR1 and CDR2 (germline): MGHRA, YSYEKL. The CDR3 spans 15 residues. The V and J ends lost 2 bases and 7 bases, in that order; junction bases with no gene match: 6. This CDR3 reads CASSQPGQGGQPQHF. The CDR3 coding sequence is TGCGCCAGCAGCCAACCGGGACAGGGCGGACAGCCCCAGCATTTT.

The chain couples TRBV5-1 to TRBJ2-2; no clear D. V lost 1 base and J 10 bases, leaving 8 bases between the germline ends. The CDR3 runs 12 residues. In germline, CDR1 is SGHRS, CDR2 YFSETQ. The CDR3 loop is CASSLTDQELFF. Here the CDR3 DNA reads TGCGCCAGCAGCTTGACTGATCAGGAGCTGTTTTTT.

The chain joins TRBV5-1 to TRBJ2-3, with D tentatively TRBD2 (6 bases). The CDR3 runs to 15 residues. Germline loops: CDR1 SGHRS, CDR2 YFSETQ. Trimming took 0 bases from V and 1 from J, leaving 9 bases between them. CDR3 sequence reads: CASSLVRGRTDTQYF. In DNA, the CDR3 is TGCGCCAGCAGCTTGGTGCGGGGCCGCACAGATACGCAGTATTTT.

CDR3 region: CASSHQGGVETQYF. The CDR3 region has the DNA TGCGCCAGCAGTCACCAGGGCGGAGTGGAGACCCAGTACTTC. The chain combines TRBV10-1 with TRBJ2-5; D possibly corresponds to TRBD1 (5 bases). Germline-derived CDR1 and CDR2 are WNHNN and SYGVQD (reference sequence). The V end lost 5 bases, the J end lost 5 bases, and 15 bases lay between the germline ends. The CDR3 sequence is 14 residues long.

The V and J genes are TRBV25-1 and TRBJ1-1, with 7 bases lining up with TRBD1. V dropped 5 bases and J dropped 4; count of bases not matched to a gene: 10. In germline, CDR1 is MGHDK, CDR2 SYGVNS. The CDR3 loop spans 15 amino acids. The CDR3: CASSPIRGAATEAFF. CDR3 in DNA: TGTGCCAGCAGTCCGATCAGGGGGGCGGCCACTGAAGCTTTCTTT. The full variable domain, with the rest looked up from reference TRBV25-1 and TRBJ1-1, is EADIYQTPRYLVIGTGKKITLECSQTMGHDKMYWYQQDPGMELHLIHYSYGVNSTEKGDLSSESTVSRIRTEHFPLTLESARPSHTSQYLCASSPIRGAATEAFFGQGTRLTVV.

The chain employs TRBV6-2 or TRBV6-3 and TRBJ2-5; TRBD2 matches at 12 bases. Germline V gives CDR1 MNHEY, CDR2 SVGEGT. V shed 2 bases, J shed 5 bases, and the junction held 9 bases outside the gene matches. The CDR3 runs to 17 residues. CDR3 bases: TGTGCCAGCAGTTACGTACTACTAGCGGGGGGCCGGGAGACCCAGTACTTC. Protein sequence: CASSYVLLAGGRETQYF.

The V gene is TRBV7-2, the J gene TRBJ2-2; possible D gene TRBD2, 5 bases. Deletions cut 6 bases from V and 2 bases from J, with 13 bases between. The CDR3 has 15 residues. Germline CDR1 and CDR2: SGHTA and FQGNSA. The CDR3 nucleotides read TGTGCCAGCAGTCATCGGGGAATTAACACCGGGGAGCTGTTTTTT. Translation gives CASSHRGINTGELFF.

This clone occurred once. This sequence joins TRBV9 and TRBJ2-4, with D maybe TRBD2 (6 bases). V was pared by 0 bases and J by 4 bases, with 11 bases between. The CDR3 covers 15 residues. Germline lookup yields CDR1 SGDLS and CDR2 YYNGEE. CDR3 in DNA: TGTGCCAGCAGCGTAGTCCCCGGAGGGAAAAACATTCAGTACTTC. It translates to CASSVVPGGKNIQYF.

This chain's CDR3 is CATSALTGGEQYF. CDR3 sequence (DNA): TGTGCCACCAGTGCCCTGACAGGGGGCGAGCAGTACTTC. This chain uses TRBV24-1 with TRBJ2-7; 9 bases fit TRBD1. The CDR3 consists of 13 residues. Germline loops: CDR1 KGHDR, CDR2 SFDVKD. V trimming: 5 bases; J trimming: 6 bases; junction bases outside the gene matches: 4.

The chain couples TRBV7-2 to TRBJ2-5, with 11 bases aligning to TRBD2. V lost 0 bases to trimming and J lost 7 bases; unmatched junction nucleotides: 13. Germline CDR1 SGHTA, CDR2 FQGNSA. The CDR3 runs 18 residues. The chain's CDR3 is CASSLAPSGGTRRGTQYF. The DNA for the CDR3 is TGTGCCAGCAGCTTAGCCCCTAGCGGGGGGACAAGACGGGGGACCCAGTACTTC.

The genes are TRBV10-3 and TRBJ2-3; D call uncertain. CDR1 and CDR2 from the germline V gene are ENHRY and SYGVKD. V shed 4 bases and J shed 4 bases, with 15 bases lying between them. The CDR3 covers 15 residues. The CDR3 sequence is CAISVSSSRADTQYF. CDR3 DNA: TGTGCCATCAGTGTATCTTCTTCGCGCGCAGATACGCAGTATTTT.

The V call is TRBV9, the J call TRBJ1-1, with D perhaps TRBD1 (6 bases). V lost 3 bases, J lost 0 bases, and 12 bases lay in between. The CDR3 length is 15 residues. Per the germline V gene, CDR1 is SGDLS and CDR2 is YYNGEE. The CDR3 DNA sequence: TGTGCCAGCAGCGGTTACAGGGATATGAACACTGAAGCTTTCTTT. Translation: CASSGYRDMNTEAFF.

This rearrangement joins TRBV27 to TRBJ1-5, with D possibly being TRBD1 (6 bases). V was shortened by 4 bases and J by 6 bases, with 16 bases between the two germline ends. Per the germline V gene, CDR1 is MNHEY and CDR2 is SMNVEV (reference sequence). The CDR3 is made up of 15 amino acids. The DNA for the CDR3 is TGTGCCAGCAGTTCCGAAGGACAGCGGGGTCAGCCCCAGCATTTT. It encodes CASSSEGQRGQPQHF.

This sequence joins TRBV18 and TRBJ2-2; the match to TRBD1 covers 9 bases. Trimming cost V 5 bases and J 5 bases; bases outside gene matches: 6. The germline gives CDR1 KGHSH, CDR2 LQKENI. This CDR3 has 15 amino acids. CDR3 nucleotides: TGTGCCAGCTCAGAACAGGGGGCCAGGACCGGGGAGCTGTTTTTT. Translation gives CASSEQGARTGELFF.

J is TRBJ2-1 and V is TRBV4-1; perhaps TRBD2 as D (6 bases). Trimming took 0 bases from V and 3 from J, leaving 15 bases between them. CDR3 length: 17 amino acids. The V gene's germline CDR1 is MGHRA and CDR2 YSYEKL. CDR3: CASSQEINGGFYNEQFF. The DNA for the CDR3 is TGCGCCAGCAGCCAAGAAATAAACGGAGGGTTCTACAATGAGCAGTTCTTC.

This chain joins TRBV6-5 and TRBJ1-2, with TRBD1 as a possible D gene (5 bases). This CDR3 region has 13 residues. From germline, CDR1 is MNHEY and CDR2 SVGAGI. V was cut by 6 bases and J by 7 bases, with 15 bases left in between. The CDR3: CASSTLTGSGYTF. CDR3 DNA sequence: TGTGCCAGCAGCACCCTAACAGGATCTGGCTACACCTTC.

The V gene is TRBV5-1, the J gene TRBJ1-4; D gene unclear. CDR3 length: 14 amino acids. The germline V gene encodes CDR1 SGHRS and CDR2 YFSETQ. V lost 4 bases, J lost 7 bases, and 14 bases lay in between. The CDR3 DNA reads TGCGCCAGCAGCATGGGAAACTTTGGTGAAAAACTGTTTTTT. Protein: CASSMGNFGEKLFF.

The rearrangement uses TRBV6-6 and TRBJ2-2; D is undetermined. Per germline, CDR1 MNHNY and CDR2 SVGAGI (reference sequence). This CDR3 spans 17 amino acids. V lost 5 bases and J 4 bases, leaving 20 bases between the germline ends. This CDR3 reads CASSPKTRNYGTGELFF. DNA for the CDR3: TGTGCCAGCAGTCCGAAGACACGAAATTATGGCACCGGGGAGCTGTTTTTT.

The gene calls are TRBV19 and TRBJ1-6, with a tentative D call TRBD1 (6 bases). From germline, CDR1 is LNHDA and CDR2 SQIVND (reference sequence). The CDR3 covers 14 residues. Trimming cost V 6 bases and J 8 bases, with 14 bases left between them. In nucleotides, the CDR3 is TGTGCCAGTAGCAAACAGGGAGAGCATTCACCCCTCCACTTT. Translating gives CASSKQGEHSPLHF.

The chain combines TRBV30 with TRBJ1-2; unclear D gene. The CDR3 extends over 15 amino acids. V shed 0 bases and J shed 4 bases, with 15 bases lying between them. Germline lookup yields CDR1 GTSNPN and CDR2 SVGIG (reference sequence). This CDR3 reads CAWSVLRLGFYGYTF. The CDR3 DNA reads as TGTGCCTGGAGTGTACTCCGACTCGGATTCTATGGCTACACCTTC.

The chain links TRBV18 to TRBJ2-7, with TRBD2 identical over 8 bases. CDR1 and CDR2 from the germline V gene are KGHSH and LQKENI. V was pared by 3 bases and J by 7 bases, with 5 bases of the junction left unmatched. The length of the CDR3 is 13 residues. Written as DNA, the CDR3 is TGTGCCAGCTCACCTTTCGGGGGGGTTGAGCAGTACTTC. This codes for CASSPFGGVEQYF.

The rearrangement joins TRBV7-2 to TRBJ1-5; 8 bases are shared with TRBD1. Germline loops: CDR1 SGHTA, CDR2 FQGNSA. V gave up 1 base and J gave up 5 bases; unmatched junction bases: 10. The CDR3 covers 17 residues. CDR3 residues: CASSLGPPDRADQPQHF. Written as DNA, the CDR3 is TGTGCCAGCAGCTTAGGTCCCCCGGACAGGGCTGATCAGCCCCAGCATTTT. The whole variable domain, filled in from reference TRBV7-2 and TRBJ1-5, reads GAGVSQSPSNKVTEKGKDVELRCDPISGHTALYWYRQSLGQGLEFLIYFQGNSAPDKSGLPSDRFSAERTGGSVSTLTIQRTQQEDSAVYLCASSLGPPDRADQPQHFGDGTRLSIL.

The rearrangement joins TRBV5-4 to TRBJ2-1; 9 positions match TRBD1. CDR3 length: 15 residues. The V gene's germline CDR1 is SGHNT and CDR2 YYREEE (reference sequence). The V and J ends lost 4 bases and 0 bases, in that order; junction bases with no gene match: 2. The CDR3 DNA reads TGTGCCAGCAGCCCGGGACAGGGCTCCTACAATGAGCAGTTCTTC. Its protein is CASSPGQGSYNEQFF.

The chain carries TRBV13 and TRBJ1-2; 8 bases are a match to TRBD1. CDR3 length: 13 residues. Germline CDR1 PRHDT, CDR2 FYEKMQ (reference sequence). V shed 5 bases, J shed 7 bases, and the junction held 6 bases outside the gene matches. The CDR3 coding sequence is TGTGCCAGCAGCAACACAGGGGGATCTGGCTACACCTTC. Encoded protein: CASSNTGGSGYTF.

The J gene is TRBJ1-2, the V gene TRBV4-3, with a tentative D call TRBD1 (5 bases). Germline CDR1 reads LGHNA; CDR2 reads YSLEER. The CDR3 extends over 15 amino acids. V dropped 1 base and J dropped 2 bases, with 11 bases sitting between them. Here the CDR3 reads CASSQVGKGNYGYTF. CDR3 DNA: TGCGCCAGCAGCCAAGTGGGCAAGGGGAACTATGGCTACACCTTC.

Only a few counts were recorded for this clone. The chain joins TRBV7-9 to TRBJ2-1; 10 nucleotides agree with TRBD2. Unmatched junction bases numbered 5, after V lost 6 bases and J lost 3 bases. This CDR3 contains 15 residues. Germline V gene sequence: CDR1 SEHNR, CDR2 FQNEAQ (reference sequence). CDR3 nucleotide sequence: TGTGCCAGCAGTCAACTAGCGGGAAGCTACAATGAGCAGTTCTTC. Encoded protein: CASSQLAGSYNEQFF.